This paragraph reports one T cell receptor beta chain. This clone was counted only a few times. It has no known antigen specificity. Per-base qualities were not stored, and no clone one base away is much larger. For CDR1 and CDR2, the germline V gene (reference sequence) lists GTSNPN and SVGIG. The V end gives up 4 bases and the J end 4 bases, leaving 9 bases in the junction not matched to a gene. The CDR3 has 14 amino acids, counting the end cysteine and phenylalanine. The kept DNA is CDR3 alone, 42 bases in frame from the first base. Using the deep immunoSEQ assay, TCR CDR3 regions were amplified from genomic DNA by multiplex PCR. For each cell subset, the extracted genomic DNA was distributed evenly across all wells of several immunoSEQ 96-well plates, and each plate served as one replicate. For unsorted PBMC, each replicate PCR was loaded with 300 to 350 ng genomic DNA, equivalent to tens of thousands of T cell genomes. Ten immunoSEQ deep assay plates were used to sequence the unsorted PBMC genomic DNA. Purified libraries were measured with a Qubit 3.0 fluorometer, size-checked on a Bioanalyzer 2100, and measured again with the KAPA Library Quantification kit. A separate single-read 150-cycle Illumina NextSeq 550 flow cell was used to sequence each immunoSEQ 96-well plate. Per the original workflow: Because only junctional sequences without quality scores were contained in the immunoSEQ output, filtering matching that applied to full-length reads could not be performed. To assign V/J genes and CDR3, sequences were annotated against IMGT germline references using PyIR, a Python wrapper for IgBLAST v1.9. Reads were removed for weak V/J assignments (E-value above 1e-6), missing CDR3, stop codons, out-of-frame junctions, or ambiguous translated residues. A V3J clonotype was defined by an identical inferred V gene, J gene, and CDR3 amino acid sequence. Percentage overlap between repertoires was computed as shared unique clonotypes divided by the size of the smaller repertoire. Richness of each repertoire was evaluated using RTK rarefaction, the Chao1 estimator, and Recon v2.1 estimates of unobserved clonotypes. TCRdb retrieved this table from immuneACCESS and kept in-frame rearrangements only. Not all clones are present; in checked studies, unresolved V genes account for under half, and no reason is known for the remainder. The V and J calls and clone size were taken over from that table, and D and trimming were inferred from the DNA. The table for this sample lists some 490,000 clones; about 78% of them were counted only once. More than 10% of the sample is in the top ten clones.

The data are from a study of shared clonotypes between healthy human individuals (dated by TCRdb to between 2020 and 2021). Notes on the research overall: The cohort included three men and a couple of women between 18 and 49 years of age. To estimate repertoire size and how much clonotype sharing occurs between individuals, the study deeply sequenced the blood TCR repertoires of about 5 healthy adults. Per donor, leukapheresis produced somewhere between about 0.85 and 9.5 billion PBMCs. To increase sequencing depth and limit assay-specific biases, TCR repertoire library preparation and sequencing were carried out by different laboratories using diverse techniques. The paper's findings and limits, for the study overall: Pairwise subsampling indicated that sequencing depth was expected to affect the degree of clonotype sharing among donors. Because the study included only a small number of donors, the genetic and exposure-history diversity represented was limited. Only blood was sampled, and tissue TCR repertoires likely differ from those in blood.

Healthy HIV-negative adults with no recently reported acute infections or vaccinations were included as donors. All donors were Caucasian adults living in Nashville, Tennessee, USA. In the unsorted samples, roughly 90 million PBMCs were counted, and genomic DNA was extracted using the QIAamp DNA Blood Mini kit. After blood collection by leukapheresis, PBMCs were isolated using Ficoll-Histopaque density gradient centrifugation and then cryopreserved in the vapor phase of liquid nitrogen. The sample was PBMCs. The chain is encoded by TRBV30 joined to TRBJ1-2; 7 junctional bases match TRBD1. The sequence derives from a woman aged 40 to 50 in good health. Some clones in this sample may be carry-over from other donors' samples. The nucleotide sequence reads as follows: TGTGCCTGGATCGGCGGCAGGGGGTCCTATGGCTACACCTTC. It translates as CAWIGGRGSYGYTF. Where the CDR3 stops, the reference TRBV30 and TRBJ1-2 genes take over; the full variable domain is SQTIHQWPATLVQPVGSPLSLECTVEGTSNPNLYWYRQAAGRGLQLLFYSVGIGQISSEVPQNLSASRPQDRQFILSSKKLLLSDSGFYLCAWIGGRGSYGYTFGSGTRLTVV.